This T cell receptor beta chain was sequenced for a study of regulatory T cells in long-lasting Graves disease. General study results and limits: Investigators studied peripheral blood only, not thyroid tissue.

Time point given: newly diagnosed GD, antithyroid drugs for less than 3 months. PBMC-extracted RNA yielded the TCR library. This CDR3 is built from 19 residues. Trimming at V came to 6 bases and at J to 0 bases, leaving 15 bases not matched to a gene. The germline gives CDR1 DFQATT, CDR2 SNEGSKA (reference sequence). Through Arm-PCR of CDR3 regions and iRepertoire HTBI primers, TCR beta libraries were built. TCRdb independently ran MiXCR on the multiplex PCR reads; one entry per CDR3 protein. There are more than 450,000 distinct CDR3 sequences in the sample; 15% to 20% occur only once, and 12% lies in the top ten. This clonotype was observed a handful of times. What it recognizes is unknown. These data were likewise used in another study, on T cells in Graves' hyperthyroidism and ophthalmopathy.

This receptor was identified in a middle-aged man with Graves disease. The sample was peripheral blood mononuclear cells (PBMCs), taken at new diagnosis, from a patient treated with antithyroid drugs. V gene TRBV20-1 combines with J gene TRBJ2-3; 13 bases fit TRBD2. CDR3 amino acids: CSAPGLAGASVRSTDTQYF. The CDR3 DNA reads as TGCAGTGCCCCTGGACTAGCGGGGGCCTCGGTTAGGAGCACAGATACGCAGTATTTT.